A single sample is the source of the 11 T cell receptor beta chains below, sequenced in a study of blood T cells in healthy people across ages. A second PCR of roughly 6 to 12 cycles used a sample-barcoded 5' primer and a J-beta primer mix. TCRdb fed the 5' RACE reads into MiXCR, producing one record per CDR3 protein. The sample lists over 1,300,000 distinct CDR3 sequences; 59% were seen once. The sample consisted of blood. Source of these receptors: a man aged 18 to 30 in good health.

CDR3: CASSQEGPDTQYF. The CDR3 DNA is TGCGCCAGCAGCCAAGAGGGCCCGGATACGCAGTATTTT. This chain joins TRBV4-1 and TRBJ2-3, with unresolved D. The CDR3 is 13 residues long. Trimming cost V 0 bases and J 6 bases, with 7 bases left between them. Germline V gives CDR1 MGHRA, CDR2 YSYEKL.

The sample holds one count of this clonotype. The genes are TRBV11-2 and TRBJ2-3; 14 bases are shared with TRBD2. The germline gives CDR1 SGHAT, CDR2 FQNNGV. V shed 5 bases and J 4 bases; nucleotides not matched to a gene: 5. This CDR3 is built from 16 residues. In DNA form, the CDR3 reads TGTGCCAGCAGCCAAGGGACTAGCGGGAGATCAGATACGCAGTATTTT. Translating gives CASSQGTSGRSDTQYF.

V is TRBV12-3 or TRBV12-4 and J is TRBJ2-1; 9 bases align to TRBD1. Trimming cost V 6 bases and J 9 bases; bases outside gene matches: 15. This CDR3 has 16 residues. The CDR3 sequence is CASSPGQGIYRSEQFF. CDR3 DNA sequence: TGTGCCAGCAGCCCGGGACAGGGAATATATCGGAGTGAGCAGTTCTTC.

This clonotype was recorded at least ten times. The chain couples TRBV12-3 or TRBV12-4 to TRBJ2-4; tentative D call: TRBD2 (6 bases). V was clipped by 5 bases and J by 13 bases, with 15 bases between them. This CDR3 spans 12 amino acids. This CDR3 is CASSLEGGEQYF. The CDR3 region has the DNA TGTGCCAGCAGTCTAGAAGGAGGGGAGCAGTACTTC.

This rearrangement joins TRBV15 to TRBJ2-1; TRBD1 might be the D (7 bases). CDR1 is LNHNV and CDR2 is YYDKDF in the germline V gene (reference sequence). Between the trimmed V and J ends, which lost 1 base and 0 bases, there was a span of 25 bases. This CDR3 comprises 21 residues. CDR3 protein: CATSRGPKGASAISSYNEQFF. In nucleotides, the CDR3 is TGTGCCACCAGCAGAGGACCAAAGGGGGCTAGCGCCATAAGCTCCTACAATGAGCAGTTCTTC.

The chain joins TRBV6-1 to TRBJ2-7; tentatively, D is TRBD2 (5 bases). CDR3 size: 18 residues. Germline assignment: CDR1 MNHNS and CDR2 SASEGT. Deletions cut 2 bases from V and 5 bases from J, with 25 bases between. Here the CDR3 reads CASSELVRKYSYGDEQYF. The CDR3, as DNA: TGTGCCAGCAGTGAACTCGTAAGAAAGTACAGCTACGGGGACGAGCAGTACTTC.

The V and J genes are TRBV12-3 or TRBV12-4 and TRBJ2-3; 8 bases align to TRBD2. V lost 7 bases, J lost 2 bases, and 14 bases stayed unmatched. The CDR3 has 17 amino acids. The CDR3 here is CASTEARGLGLTDTQYF. As DNA, the CDR3 is TGTGCCAGCACAGAAGCCCGGGGACTAGGACTCACAGATACGCAGTATTTT.

J is TRBJ2-5 and V is TRBV27; D possibly corresponds to TRBD1 (6 bases). The closer fit of TRBJ2-7 to the DNA end suggests the J call may be wrong. The CDR3 consists of 15 residues. The germline CDR1 and CDR2 sequences are MNHEY and SMNVEV (reference sequence). CDR3 protein: CASSTQGRSGYEQYF. CDR3 coding DNA: TGTGCCAGCAGTACACAGGGCCGGTCGGGGTACGAGCAGTACTTC.

This clonotype was seen a handful of times. Here the CDR3 DNA reads TGTGCCAGCAGTCATGACAGGGGGCTTCAGCCCCAGCATTTT. It specifies CASSHDRGLQPQHF. The chain employs TRBV7-9 and TRBJ1-5, with TRBD1 matching over 10 bases. J was trimmed by 6 bases and V by 6 bases; bases with no gene match: 5. The CDR3 has 14 residues. Germline V gives CDR1 SEHNR, CDR2 FQNEAQ (reference sequence).

This chain joins TRBV29-1 and TRBJ2-1; no firm D call. The end of the DNA is better explained by TRBJ2-7, so the J call may be wrong. Germline V gene data show CDR1 as SQVTM and CDR2 as ANQGSEA. The CDR3 contains 12 residues. In DNA, the CDR3 is TGCAGCGTTGAACGGAACTACAATGAGCAGTACTTC. Its protein is CSVERNYNEQYF.

This clonotype showed up just a few times. V gene TRBV29-1 combines with J gene TRBJ1-2; D is unclear. The CDR3 extends over 12 amino acids. Germline CDR1 is SQVTM and CDR2 is ANQGSEA. V lost 7 bases, J lost 0 bases, and 9 bases lay in between. CDR3 region: CSARKANYGYTF. DNA for the CDR3: TGCAGCGCCAGGAAGGCTAACTATGGCTACACCTTC.